Below, 8 T cell receptor beta chains from the same sample are listed, as sequenced in a study of blood T cell repertoires in COVID-19. Clones were sequenced by immunoSEQ multiplex PCR, and TCRdb holds only the in-frame ones, with some missing. Of 120,000 to 150,000 clones in the sample, more than 65% were seen once. The sample was peripheral blood. These receptors were obtained from a man at least 80 years old with acute or convalescent COVID-19.

CDR3 sequence reads: CASSSSQGETGELFF. The CDR3 DNA follows: TGCGCCAGCAGCTCTTCCCAGGGGGAGACCGGGGAGCTGTTTTTT. The chain links TRBV5-1 to TRBJ2-2; 7 nucleotides line up with TRBD1. Germline lookup yields CDR1 SGHRS and CDR2 YFSETQ. The junction had 7 bases not matched to a gene; V was cut back by 3 bases and J by 5 bases. The CDR3 extends over 15 amino acids.

The chain couples TRBV5-6 to TRBJ2-3; D might be TRBD1 (5 bases). Deletions cut 0 bases from V and 1 base from J, with 9 bases between. The CDR3 covers 15 residues. The germline gives CDR1 SGHDT, CDR2 YYEEEE. The CDR3: CASSLVPGRTDTQYF. In nucleotides, the CDR3 is TGTGCCAGCAGCTTGGTGCCAGGGCGCACAGATACGCAGTATTTT.

The chain uses TRBV4-1 and TRBJ2-5, with D possibly being TRBD2 (6 bases). V shed 1 base and J shed 7 bases, with 13 bases lying between them. The CDR3 sequence is 14 residues long. Germline V gives CDR1 MGHRA, CDR2 YSYEKL. CDR3 residues: CASSQAGVGGTQYF. The CDR3, as DNA: TGCGCCAGCAGCCAAGCGGGAGTGGGGGGGACCCAGTACTTC.

V and J are TRBV28 and TRBJ2-5, with D tentatively TRBD1 (6 bases). With 3 bases removed from V and 1 base from J, the gap between germline ends came to 9 bases. In germline, CDR1 is MDHEN, CDR2 SYDVKM. The CDR3 covers 14 residues. The CDR3 loop is CASSFGGLQETQYF. CDR3 DNA sequence: TGTGCCAGCAGTTTTGGGGGCCTCCAAGAGACCCAGTACTTC.

In its sample, this clone ranks as medium-sized. This chain links TRBV29-1 with TRBJ2-7, with TRBD2 identical over 9 bases. CDR1 SQVTM and CDR2 ANQGSEA come from the germline V gene. The CDR3 contains 14 residues. With V trimmed by 4 bases and J by 6 bases, 10 bases remained unmatched. CDR3 protein: CSVALAVAGAEQYF. The CDR3 DNA follows: TGCAGCGTTGCCTTGGCAGTAGCGGGGGCCGAGCAGTACTTC.

This sequence joins TRBV2 and TRBJ2-4; TRBD1 agrees at 7 bases. Looked up from germline, CDR1 is SNHLY and CDR2 is FYNNEI. Trimming at V came to 8 bases and at J to 4 bases, leaving 8 bases not matched to a gene. The CDR3 loop spans 14 amino acids. CDR3 nucleotides: TGTGCCAGCCTCAATCCGGGACAGAAAAACATTCAGTACTTC. Protein: CASLNPGQKNIQYF.

The chain employs TRBV20-1 and TRBJ1-1, with 7 bases identical to TRBD1. The germline V gene has CDR1 DFQATT and CDR2 SNEGSKA (reference sequence). This CDR3 comprises 11 residues. The DNA of the CDR3 is TGCAGGCAGGGGGGAAACACTGAAGCTTTCTTT. Encoded protein: CRQGGNTEAFF.

This chain links TRBV20-1 with TRBJ2-7; TRBD2 is a possible D gene (5 bases). The CDR3 has 12 amino acids. Germline V gives CDR1 DFQATT, CDR2 SNEGSKA (reference sequence). V was trimmed by 3 bases and J by 6 bases, leaving 12 bases between them. The CDR3: CSASEGSSEQYF. The DNA for the CDR3 is TGCAGTGCTAGTGAGGGCTCGAGCGAGCAGTACTTC.